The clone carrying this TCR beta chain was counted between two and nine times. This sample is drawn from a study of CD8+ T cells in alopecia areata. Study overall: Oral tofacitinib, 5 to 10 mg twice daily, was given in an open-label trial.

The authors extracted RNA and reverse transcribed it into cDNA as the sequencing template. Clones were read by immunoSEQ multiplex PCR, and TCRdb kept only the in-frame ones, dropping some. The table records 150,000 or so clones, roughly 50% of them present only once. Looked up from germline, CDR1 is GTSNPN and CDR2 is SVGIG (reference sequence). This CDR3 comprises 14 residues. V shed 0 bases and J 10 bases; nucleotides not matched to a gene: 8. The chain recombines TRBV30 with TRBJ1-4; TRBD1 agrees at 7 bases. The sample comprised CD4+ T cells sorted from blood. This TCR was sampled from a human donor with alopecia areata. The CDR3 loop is CAWSVGQVVGKLFF. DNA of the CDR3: TGTGCCTGGAGTGTAGGACAGGTGGTTGGAAAACTGTTTTTT.